This T cell receptor beta chain was obtained from a study of blood T cells in healthy people across ages. General observations from the study: Observed TCR beta diversity per million T cells went down as age went up. This fall followed a roughly linear course with age.

PCR was performed a second time for 7 to 11 cycles using a sample-barcoded 5' primer and a J-beta primer mix. One entry per CDR3 protein, called by TCRdb with MiXCR from the 5' RACE reads. This table has about 1,500,000 distinct CDR3 sequences, roughly 27% appearing once. The V gene's germline CDR1 is SGHRS and CDR2 YFSETQ. The CDR3 extends over 14 amino acids. V lost 4 bases, J lost 13 bases, and 14 bases stayed unmatched. Comment on this clonotype: Its target is unknown.

The TCR was taken from a woman aged 30 to 39 in good health. The gene calls are TRBV5-1 and TRBJ2-4; TRBD1 aligns across 7 bases. Sequenced sample: blood. Here the CDR3 DNA reads TGCGCCAGCAGCGACGGGGACAGTCATCACAAGCAGTACTTC. It translates to CASSDGDSHHKQYF.